Sequencing of this T cell receptor (beta chain) was carried out in a study of blood T cell repertoires in COVID-19. For the study at large: Specimens from acute and convalescent COVID-19 originated in the United States, Italy and Spain. T cells, B-cell-depleted T cells, or PBMCs provided the cDNA or gDNA that served as material.

Assay: immunoSEQ multiplex PCR; the TCRdb copy retains only in-frame clones and omits some. Of about 400,000 clones in the sample, roughly nine tenths were seen once. The sequenced material came from peripheral blood. The clonotype comes from a man aged 40-50 years with acute or convalescent COVID-19.

CDR3 in amino acids: CASSHRGPEAFF. The CDR3, as DNA: TGTGCCAGCAGCCACAGGGGGCCTGAAGCTTTCTTT. The chain recombines TRBV3-1 (or the pseudogene TRBV3-2) with TRBJ1-1; TRBD1 agrees at 8 bases. From germline, CDR1 is LGHDT and CDR2 YNNKEL (reference sequence). This CDR3 is 12 amino acids long. Trimming removed 3 bases from V and 6 bases from J; junction bases left unmatched: 0.